A selection of T cell receptor beta chains follows, all from one sample in a study of blood T cell repertoires in COVID-19. Libraries were prepared by immunoSEQ multiplex PCR; TCRdb keeps only in-frame clonotypes and omits some of them. The sample contains a few hundred thousand clones, approximately 79% of which appear only once. The sample comprised PBMCs or T cells enriched from blood (not recorded which). These receptors originate from a man between 25 and 39 years old with acute COVID-19. CDR3s include the opening cysteine and the closing phenylalanine or tryptophan. A D gene is named only where the DNA matches it firmly. The size field is filled for only some rows; it gives once, few, many or a size class.

D | J | V | size | CDR3 | DNA
NA | TRBJ1-1 | TRBV20-1 | NA | CSALGQIGAFF | TGCAGTGCTTTGGGGCAGATCGGAGCTTTCTTT
NA | TRBJ1-1 | TRBV6-5 | NA | CASSSPTGLRNTEAFF | TGTGCCAGCAGTTCGCCCACGGGATTGAGAAACACTGAAGCTTTCTTT
TRBD2 | TRBJ2-5 | TRBV7-8 | few | CASSNAGTSGSGETQYF | TGTGCCAGCAGCAACGCCGGGACTAGCGGGAGTGGAGAGACCCAGTACTTC
NA | TRBJ1-2 | TRBV29-1 | NA | CSVEDRGLNYGYTF | TGCAGCGTTGAAGATCGGGGTCTTAACTATGGCTACACCTTC
TRBD2 | TRBJ2-1 | TRBV4-2 | NA | CASSQDVAGNWREVENEQFF | TGTGCCAGCAGCCAAGATGTAGCGGGTAACTGGCGGGAGGTGGAAAATGAGCAGTTCTTC
NA | TRBJ1-1 | TRBV25-1 | NA | CASSAKTGFGTEAFF | TGTGCCAGCAGTGCAAAGACAGGTTTTGGCACTGAAGCTTTCTTT
NA | TRBJ1-4 | TRBV7-9 | NA | CASSFGTIEEKLFF | TGTGCCAGCAGCTTTGGGACAATCGAGGAAAAACTGTTTTTT
TRBD2 | TRBJ2-3 | TRBV10-3 | NA | CAISDYTSGDTDTQYF | TGTGCCATCAGTGATTATACTAGCGGAGACACAGATACGCAGTATTTT
NA | TRBJ1-6 | TRBV10-2 | NA | CASSWTHDNSPLHF | TGCGCCAGCAGCTGGACACACGATAATTCACCCCTCCACTTT
TRBD2 | TRBJ2-3 | TRBV5-8 | NA | CASSLTSGTRTDTQYF | TGTGCCAGCAGCTTGACCTCGGGGACTAGAACAGATACGCAGTATTTT
NA | TRBJ1-4 | TRBV3-1/TRBV3-2 | NA | CASSQTGSTNEKLFF | TGTGCCAGCAGCCAAACAGGTTCAACTAATGAAAAACTGTTTTTT
TRBD1 | TRBJ1-1 | TRBV3-1/TRBV3-2 | NA | CASSQEGQNLAGAFF | TGTGCCAGCAGCCAAGAGGGACAGAACTTGGCTGGAGCTTTCTTT
NA | TRBJ2-1 | TRBV12-3/TRBV12-4 | NA | CASSLRERSEQFF | TGTGCCAGCAGTTTAAGGGAGAGGAGTGAGCAGTTCTTC
TRBD2 | TRBJ2-3 | TRBV5-1 | NA | CASSLRGLGVDTQYF | TGCGCCAGCAGCTTGAGAGGACTAGGGGTTGATACGCAGTATTTT
TRBD2 | TRBJ2-1 | TRBV14 | NA | CASSQEIAGGGYEQFF | TGTGCCAGCAGCCAAGAAATAGCGGGAGGGGGTTATGAGCAGTTCTTC
NA | TRBJ1-3 | TRBV9 | once | CASSVGGRAASGNTIYF | TGTGCCAGCAGCGTAGGCGGCAGGGCTGCCTCTGGAAACACCATATATTTT
NA | TRBJ1-1 | TRBV5-8 | NA | CASSSRTENTEAFF | TGTGCCAGCAGCTCAAGGACAGAGAACACTGAAGCTTTCTTT
NA | TRBJ1-1 | TRBV3-1/TRBV3-2 | NA | CASSLTRGTEAFF | TGTGCCAGCAGCCTAACGCGGGGGACCGAAGCTTTCTTT
NA | TRBJ1-1 | TRBV7-8 | NA | CASSLSREWMNTEAFF | TGTGCCAGCAGCTTATCGAGGGAGTGGATGAACACTGAAGCTTTCTTT
TRBD2 | TRBJ2-1 | TRBV27 | NA | CASSLTSGSLNEQFF | TGTGCCAGCAGCCTGACTAGCGGGAGTTTAAATGAGCAGTTCTTC
NA | TRBJ1-2 | TRBV10-2 | few | CASHREGGYTF | TGCGCCAGCCACAGGGAGGGTGGCTACACCTTC
NA | TRBJ1-2 | TRBV28 | NA | CASSTQVQYGYTF | TGTGCCAGCAGTACGCAGGTGCAGTATGGCTACACCTTC
NA | TRBJ1-1 | TRBV19 | NA | CASSILDGAEAFF | TGTGCCAGTAGTATTCTGGACGGGGCTGAAGCTTTCTTT
NA | TRBJ1-5 | TRBV7-2 | once | CASSFPPEPQHF | TGTGCCAGCAGCTTCCCCCCCGAGCCCCAGCATTTT
NA | TRBJ2-6 | TRBV6-5 | NA | CASSFRGSGANVLTF | TGTGCCAGCAGTTTTAGGGGATCTGGGGCCAACGTCCTGACTTTC
NA | TRBJ2-3 | TRBV20-1 | NA | CSAPRTDTQYF | TGCAGTGCTCCTAGGACAGATACGCAGTATTTT
NA | TRBJ1-1 | TRBV7-8 | few | CASSEYGQIYTEAFF | TGTGCCAGCAGCGAGTACGGACAGATTTACACTGAAGCTTTCTTT
TRBD1 | TRBJ1-5 | TRBV19 | NA | CASTTFGDRAHQPQHF | TGTGCCAGTACCACATTTGGGGACAGGGCCCATCAGCCCCAGCATTTT
TRBD1 | TRBJ1-2 | TRBV27 | NA | CASSPSGDRADGYTF | TGTGCCAGCAGCCCTTCTGGGGACAGGGCGGATGGCTACACCTTC
NA | TRBJ1-6 | TRBV28 | NA | CASSLRRDSPLHF | TGTGCCAGCAGTTTAAGGAGGGATTCACCCCTCCACTTT
TRBD1 | TRBJ1-4 | TRBV5-4 | once | CASSHRTGVTNEKLFF | TGTGCCAGCAGTCACAGGACAGGGGTCACTAATGAAAAACTGTTTTTT
NA | TRBJ1-3 | TRBV27 | NA | CASSRQQGSGNTIYF | TGTGCCAGCAGCCGCCAACAGGGCTCTGGAAACACCATATATTTT
TRBD2 | TRBJ2-3 | TRBV19 | NA | CASRWAGGDTQYF | TGTGCCAGTCGTTGGGCGGGGGGTGATACGCAGTATTTT
TRBD1 | TRBJ1-3 | TRBV28 | NA | CASSTTGQGWHTIYF | TGTGCCAGCAGTACCACTGGACAGGGGTGGCACACCATATATTTT
TRBD2 | TRBJ2-5 | TRBV10-3 | NA | CAISQAGRGTQYF | TGTGCCATCAGCCAAGCGGGAAGGGGGACCCAGTACTTC
TRBD1 | TRBJ1-4 | TRBV7-9 | NA | CASSVDRGVDEKLFF | TGTGCCAGCAGTGTCGACAGGGGAGTTGACGAAAAACTGTTTTTT
NA | TRBJ1-4 | TRBV2 | NA | CASSTTGINEKLFF | TGTGCCAGCAGCACAACAGGGATTAATGAAAAACTGTTTTTT
TRBD1 | TRBJ1-5 | TRBV11-2 | NA | CASSRGQGNMNQPQHF | TGTGCCAGCAGCCGGGGACAGGGGAATATGAATCAGCCCCAGCATTTT
NA | TRBJ2-1 | TRBV4-1 | NA | CASSQAEYAEQFF | TGCGCCAGCAGCCAAGCCGAGTACGCTGAGCAGTTCTTC
NA | TRBJ1-5 | TRBV18 | few | CASSLIGGDQPQHF | TGTGCCAGCTCACTAATAGGGGGTGATCAGCCCCAGCATTTT
NA | TRBJ1-4 | TRBV6-2/TRBV6-3 | once | CASSQRSGTSGEKLFF | TGTGCCAGCAGCCAAAGATCCGGGACATCTGGAGAAAAACTGTTTTTT
NA | TRBJ1-2 | TRBV28 | NA | CASTPGRVSGYTF | TGTGCCAGCACCCCTGGGAGAGTGTCTGGCTACACCTTC
NA | TRBJ2-1 | TRBV27 | few | CASSLLGQTYNEQFF | TGTGCCAGCAGTTTATTGGGGCAGACTTACAATGAGCAGTTCTTC
NA | TRBJ1-6 | TRBV21-1 | NA | CASSKIDTPLHF | TGTGCCAGCAGCAAAATTGACACACCCCTCCACTTT
TRBD1 | TRBJ2-2 | TRBV11-2 | NA | CASSPRQGGGGELFF | TGTGCCAGCAGCCCGCGACAGGGGGGTGGCGGGGAGCTGTTTTTT
TRBD1 | TRBJ2-1 | TRBV27 | once | CASSFRDRGDEQFF | TGTGCCAGCAGTTTCCGGGACAGGGGGGATGAGCAGTTCTTC
NA | TRBJ1-4 | TRBV10-3 | NA | CAISEGGPNEKLFF | TGTGCCATCAGTGAGGGAGGGCCTAATGAAAAACTGTTTTTT
NA | TRBJ2-1 | TRBV7-3 | NA | CASSLSGGNNEQFF | TGTGCCAGCAGCTTAAGCGGGGGCAACAATGAGCAGTTCTTC
NA | TRBJ2-1 | TRBV15 | NA | CATAMERLNNEQFF | TGTGCCACCGCAATGGAGCGGTTAAACAATGAGCAGTTCTTC
TRBD1 | TRBJ1-3 | TRBV3-1/TRBV3-2 | NA | CASSRTQGAGGNTIYF | TGTGCCAGCAGCCGGACGCAGGGGGCTGGTGGAAACACCATATATTTT
TRBD1 | TRBJ2-2 | TRBV18 | NA | CASSPPQGANTGELFF | TGTGCCAGCTCACCCCCTCAGGGGGCTAACACCGGGGAGCTGTTTTTT
TRBD1 | TRBJ1-2 | TRBV18 | NA | CASASGQGNYGYTF | TGTGCCAGCGCATCCGGACAGGGGAACTATGGCTACACCTTC
NA | TRBJ2-5 | TRBV11-2 | few | CASTYEGGARETQYF | TGTGCCAGCACCTACGAGGGGGGGGCCCGGGAGACCCAGTACTTC
TRBD2 | TRBJ2-3 | TRBV19 | NA | CASSRNRDYSTDTQYF | TGTGCCAGTAGTAGAAACCGGGACTACAGCACAGATACGCAGTATTTT
TRBD1 | TRBJ1-6 | TRBV7-8 | NA | CASSRTGNNSPLHF | TGTGCCAGCAGCAGGACAGGGAATAATTCACCCCTCCACTTT
TRBD1 | TRBJ1-2 | TRBV28 | few | CASSPGTDYGYTF | TGTGCCAGCAGCCCCGGGACAGACTATGGCTACACCTTC
TRBD1 | TRBJ1-4 | TRBV2 | NA | CASIQGSNEKLFF | TGTGCCAGCATACAGGGGTCGAATGAAAAACTGTTTTTT